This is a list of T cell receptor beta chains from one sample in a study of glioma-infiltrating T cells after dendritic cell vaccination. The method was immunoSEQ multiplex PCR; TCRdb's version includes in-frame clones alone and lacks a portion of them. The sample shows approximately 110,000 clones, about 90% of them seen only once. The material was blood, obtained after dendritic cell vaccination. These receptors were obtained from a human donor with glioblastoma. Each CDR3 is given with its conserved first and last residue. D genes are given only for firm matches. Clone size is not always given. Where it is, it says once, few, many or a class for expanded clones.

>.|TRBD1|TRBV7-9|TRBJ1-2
TGTGCCAGCAGCTTAGCCCAAGGACAGGGGCTGGCTAACTATGGCTACACCTTC
CASSLAQGQGLANYGYTF
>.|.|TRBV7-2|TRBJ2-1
TGTGCCAGCAGCTTCCAGGGGTCTCGGGACAATGAGCAGTTCTTC
CASSFQGSRDNEQFF
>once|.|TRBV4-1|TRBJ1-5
TGCGCCAGCAGCCAGCTAGGGGGTGTAAGCAATCAGCCCCAGCATTTT
CASSQLGGVSNQPQHF
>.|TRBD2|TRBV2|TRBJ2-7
TGTGCCAGCAGAATTACTAGCGGGACCTACGAGCAGTACTTC
CASRITSGTYEQYF
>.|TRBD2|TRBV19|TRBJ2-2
TGTGCCCGCGCGGGGGGGGTGAACACCGGGGAGCTGTTTTTT
CARAGGVNTGELFF
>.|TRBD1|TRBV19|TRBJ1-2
TGTGCCAGTAGTCCCGAGGGACAGGGCCGGGGCTACACCTTC
CASSPEGQGRGYTF
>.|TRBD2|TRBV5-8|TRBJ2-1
TGTGCCAGCAGCGCTCCGGGACTAGCTTTCAATGAGCAGTTCTTC
CASSAPGLAFNEQFF
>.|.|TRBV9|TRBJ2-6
TGTGCCAGCAGCAGGCCAGGCTCTGGGGCCAACGTCCTGACTTTC
CASSRPGSGANVLTF
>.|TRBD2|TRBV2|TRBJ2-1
TGTGCCAGCAGCTACGGGGGGACGGGGACCTACAATGAGCAGTTCTTC
CASSYGGTGTYNEQFF
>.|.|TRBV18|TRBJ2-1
TGTGCCAGCTCACCGGCGGGGTGGGACAATGAGCAGTTCTTC
CASSPAGWDNEQFF
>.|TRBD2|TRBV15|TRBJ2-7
TGTGCCACCAGCAGAGGGGGGACTAGTCGTTACGAGCAGTACTTC
CATSRGGTSRYEQYF